These 16 T cell receptor beta chains were sequenced from one sample in a study of technical replicates of blood from a few donors. Assay: immunoSEQ multiplex PCR; the TCRdb copy retains only in-frame clones and omits some. The repertoire holds more than 70,000 clones, with roughly 93% as singletons. Sequencing was performed on T cells isolated from PBMCs. Every receptor here comes from a human donor in good health.

The chain is built from TRBV28 and TRBJ1-2, with TRBD1 identical over 7 bases. The J segment lost 7 bases and the V segment lost 6 bases, leaving 5 bases of the junction unmatched. The germline V gene encodes CDR1 MDHEN and CDR2 SYDVKM. CDR3 length: 12 residues. DNA for the CDR3: TGTGCCAGCAGCCAGACAGGGATTGGCTACACCTTC. Amino acid sequence: CASSQTGIGYTF.

This rearrangement joins TRBV9 to TRBJ2-1; a possible D gene is TRBD1 (6 bases). Trimming removed 3 bases at V and 4 bases at J, with 11 bases between. Germline V gene lookup returns CDR1 SGDLS and CDR2 YYNGEE. This CDR3 region has 14 residues. CDR3 nucleotides: TGTGCCAGCAGCGCGACAGGTCCGTACAATGAGCAGTTCTTC. Amino acids: CASSATGPYNEQFF.

The rearrangement links TRBV4-2 to TRBJ2-7; possibly TRBD2 for D (6 bases). CDR1 LGHNA and CDR2 YNFKEQ come from the germline V gene. V lost 0 bases and J 4 bases, leaving 25 bases between the germline ends. The CDR3 is made up of 19 amino acids. In DNA form, the CDR3 reads TGTGCCAGCAGCCAAGAGGGCCTATGGGTCAGCGGTGGAGGGTACGAGCAGTACTTC. Residues: CASSQEGLWVSGGGYEQYF.

The V call is TRBV9, the J call TRBJ2-2, with a weak D call TRBD1 (5 bases). Per the germline V gene, CDR1 is SGDLS and CDR2 is YYNGEE. V dropped 0 bases and J dropped 0 bases, with 9 bases sitting between them. The CDR3 covers 16 residues. The DNA for the CDR3 is TGTGCCAGCAGCGTAGAGGGGCGCCCGAACACCGGGGAGCTGTTTTTT. This codes for CASSVEGRPNTGELFF.

The V call is TRBV28, the J call TRBJ2-5, with D perhaps TRBD2 (6 bases). The CDR3 is made up of 14 amino acids. Germline CDR1 MDHEN, CDR2 SYDVKM. The germline V and J ends were trimmed by 6 bases and 5 bases, with 16 bases remaining between them. This chain's CDR3 is CASSPRSRGETQYF. The CDR3 DNA reads TGTGCCAGCAGCCCCCGCTCCCGGGGGGAGACCCAGTACTTC.

This clone was observed a single time. CDR3 bases: TGCGCCAGCAGCCAAGAAAGCTCTCTCACTGAAGCTTTCTTT. Its protein product is CASSQESSLTEAFF. The gene calls are TRBV4-1 and TRBJ1-1; D gene ambiguous. Germline V gene data show CDR1 as MGHRA and CDR2 as YSYEKL. This CDR3 region has 14 residues. V was pared by 0 bases and J by 4 bases, with 9 bases between.

The chain is built from TRBV10-3 and TRBJ1-4; the D is unclear. Trimming removed 10 bases from V and 6 bases from J, with 9 bases in between. Per the germline V gene, CDR1 is ENHRY and CDR2 is SYGVKD. The CDR3 runs 11 residues. CDR3 coding DNA: TGTGCCACCGAATCAGATGAAAAACTGTTTTTT. This sequence encodes CATESDEKLFF.

The chain carries TRBV6-1 and TRBJ1-2, with a weak D call TRBD1 (5 bases). The V and J ends lost 6 bases and 2 bases respectively, with 13 bases between them. The CDR3 runs 14 residues. Looked up from germline, CDR1 is MNHNS and CDR2 is SASEGT. In DNA form, the CDR3 reads TGTGCCAGCAGGCCATTGGGGGGGAACTATGGCTACACCTTC. This encodes CASRPLGGNYGYTF.

This sequence joins TRBV28 and TRBJ2-2, with a possible D match to TRBD2 (6 bases). Germline V gives CDR1 MDHEN, CDR2 SYDVKM. Trimming pared 1 base from V and 3 bases from J, leaving 12 bases between. The CDR3 runs 16 residues. CDR3 DNA: TGTGCCAGCAGTTTATTTGTGGGAGGTGACACCGGGGAGCTGTTTTTT. Protein product: CASSLFVGGDTGELFF. Drawing the rest from reference TRBV28 and TRBJ2-2, the complete variable domain is DVKVTQSSRYLVKRTGEKVFLECVQDMDHENMFWYRQDPGLGLRLIYFSYDVKMKEKGDIPEGYSVSREKKERFSLILESASTNQTSMYLCASSLFVGGDTGELFFGEGSRLTVL.

The rearrangement uses TRBV10-3 and TRBJ2-1, with 9 bases lining up with TRBD1. The germline V gene has CDR1 ENHRY and CDR2 SYGVKD. The V segment lost 6 bases and the J segment 5 bases; nucleotides outside the gene matches: 2. This CDR3 has 13 amino acids. CDR3 bases: TGTGCCATCAGGGACAGGGGCAACAATGAGCAGTTCTTC. Protein: CAIRDRGNNEQFF.

V gene TRBV13 combines with J gene TRBJ2-1; 7 nucleotides agree with TRBD2. The CDR3 has 15 residues. V was pared by 5 bases and J by 6 bases, with 10 bases of the junction left unmatched. Germline CDR1 and CDR2: PRHDT and FYEKMQ (reference sequence). The CDR3 DNA reads TGTGCCAGCAGCCCGACCCCCAGGACTAGCAATGAGCAGTTCTTC. Its translation is CASSPTPRTSNEQFF.

The CDR3 loop is CASSETEANYGYTF. CDR3 in DNA: TGTGCCAGCAGTGAGACAGAAGCTAACTATGGCTACACCTTC. The chain has TRBV27 and TRBJ1-2; TRBD1 is a possible D gene (5 bases). From germline, CDR1 is MNHEY and CDR2 SMNVEV (reference sequence). The CDR3 consists of 14 residues. Trimming took off 5 bases at V and 0 bases at J, with 10 bases between the two ends.

The chain recombines TRBV7-7 with TRBJ2-2; possible D gene TRBD2, 5 bases. The germline CDR1 and CDR2 sequences are SSHAT and FNYEAQ (reference sequence). The CDR3 has 15 amino acids. V was trimmed by 5 bases and J by 4 bases, leaving 14 bases between them. DNA of the CDR3: TGTGCCAGCAGCCCCGACCCGGGAACCACCGGGGAGCTGTTTTTT. Translated: CASSPDPGTTGELFF.

V is TRBV7-2 and J is TRBJ1-6, with a possible D match to TRBD1 (6 bases). CDR1 is SGHTA, CDR2 FQGNSA, per germline. The CDR3 is 15 residues long. Trimming removed 5 bases from V and 8 bases from J, with 16 bases in between. This CDR3 is CASSPIGRQDSPLHF. The DNA of the CDR3 is TGTGCCAGCAGCCCCATTGGCAGACAGGATTCACCCCTCCACTTT.

The rearrangement links TRBV27 to TRBJ1-2; D gene unclear. V gave up 6 bases and J gave up 3 bases, with 23 bases separating them. The CDR3 spans 17 residues. Germline V gene sequence: CDR1 MNHEY, CDR2 SMNVEV (reference sequence). The CDR3 bases are TGTGCCAGCAGATCCGATCCGCGGCTGGGAGGCTACTATGGCTACACCTTC. Residues: CASRSDPRLGGYYGYTF.

The chain joins TRBV7-9 to TRBJ1-1, with D maybe TRBD1 (5 bases). CDR3 length: 13 amino acids. Germline lookup yields CDR1 SEHNR and CDR2 FQNEAQ (reference sequence). V lost 4 bases to trimming and J lost 9 bases, with 15 bases between them. CDR3 bases: TGTGCCAGCAGCTCGAGACGGGACTCCCAAGCTTTCTTT. Translating gives CASSSRRDSQAFF.